The rows below give T cell receptor beta chains drawn from one sample of a study of early T cells in non-severe SARS-CoV-2 infection. MiXCR, run by TCRdb on the 5' RACE reads, gives a single entry per CDR3 protein. This sample has 55,000 to 70,000 distinct CDR3 sequences, with 4.6% found just once. The sample consisted of whole blood, taken at baseline. All receptors derive from an adult who was a healthcare worker with PCR-confirmed SARS-CoV-2 infection or an uninfected control (not recorded which). The donor label of this sample is uncertain. CDR3s include the opening cysteine and the closing phenylalanine or tryptophan. D genes are given only for firm matches. Clone sizes are given selectively: once, few, many, or a class where the clone is expanded.

V: TRBV15; J: TRBJ2-7; D: TRBD1; size: many; CDR3: CATSRGGQGASYEQYF; DNA: TGTGCCACCAGCAGAGGTGGACAGGGGGCCTCCTACGAGCAGTACTTC
V: TRBV11-2; J: TRBJ2-2; D: NA; size: NA; CDR3: CASSYSLGSTGELFF; DNA: TGTGCCAGCAGCTACTCCCTGGGCAGCACCGGGGAGCTGTTTTTT
V: TRBV6-5; J: TRBJ2-7; D: TRBD1; size: many; CDR3: CASSYGTASYEQYF; DNA: TGTGCCAGCAGTTACGGGACAGCATCCTACGAGCAGTACTTC
V: TRBV6-4; J: TRBJ2-3; D: NA; size: NA; CDR3: CASSPDSYTDTQYF; DNA: TGTGCCAGCAGTCCTGACAGTTACACAGATACGCAGTATTTT
V: TRBV6-5; J: TRBJ2-5; D: TRBD2; size: NA; CDR3: CASSLAGGQGETQYF; DNA: TGTGCCAGCAGTTTAGCGGGGGGGCAGGGGGAGACCCAGTACTTC
V: TRBV5-1; J: TRBJ2-7; D: NA; size: many; CDR3: CASSSGVGGSTYEQYF; DNA: TGCGCCAGCAGCTCTGGCGTTGGGGGCTCCACCTACGAGCAGTACTTC
V: TRBV11-2; J: TRBJ2-7; D: NA; size: many; CDR3: CASSFYNRDYEQYF; DNA: TGTGCCAGCAGCTTCTACAACAGGGACTACGAGCAGTACTTC
V: TRBV2; J: TRBJ1-6; D: TRBD1; size: NA; CDR3: CASSENRFDRDSPLHF; DNA: TGTGCCAGCAGTGAAAACCGATTCGACAGGGACTCACCCCTCCACTTT
V: TRBV5-1; J: TRBJ1-1; D: NA; size: NA; CDR3: CASSPGQLLSVNTEAFF; DNA: TGCGCCAGCAGCCCCGGACAGCTCCTTTCGGTGAACACTGAAGCTTTCTTT
V: TRBV9; J: TRBJ2-5; D: TRBD1; size: many; CDR3: CASSPDRVIETQYF; DNA: TGTGCCAGCAGCCCGGACAGGGTTATAGAGACCCAGTACTTC
V: TRBV20-1; J: TRBJ1-1; D: TRBD1; size: many; CDR3: CSAPGQGGTEAFF; DNA: TGCAGTGCCCCGGGACAGGGGGGGACTGAAGCTTTCTTT
V: TRBV6-1; J: TRBJ1-1; D: TRBD1; size: many; CDR3: CASLRTGEAFF; DNA: TGTGCCAGCTTAAGGACAGGAGAAGCTTTCTTT
V: TRBV6-5; J: TRBJ2-3; D: TRBD2; size: many; CDR3: CASRRTSGVTDTQYF; DNA: TGTGCCAGCAGGCGGACTAGCGGGGTCACAGATACGCAGTATTTT
V: TRBV7-2; J: TRBJ2-7; D: TRBD1; size: many; CDR3: CASSPVGQGAYEQYF; DNA: TGTGCCAGCAGCCCGGTCGGGCAGGGGGCCTACGAGCAGTACTTC
V: TRBV6-2/TRBV6-3; J: TRBJ2-5; D: NA; size: few; CDR3: CASSPDTWEETQYF; DNA: TGTGCCAGCAGTCCTGACACCTGGGAGGAGACCCAGTACTTC
V: TRBV7-9; J: TRBJ1-2; D: TRBD1; size: NA; CDR3: CASPDRGQADGYTF; DNA: TGTGCCAGCCCGGACAGGGGGCAGGCTGATGGCTACACCTTC
V: TRBV4-3; J: TRBJ2-3; D: NA; size: many; CDR3: CASSLGPSTDTQYF; DNA: TGCGCCAGCAGCCTTGGACCTAGCACAGATACGCAGTATTTT
V: TRBV27; J: TRBJ1-5; D: NA; size: NA; CDR3: CASSLGGTRGQPQHF; DNA: TGTGCCAGCAGTTTAGGGGGGACACGGGGTCAGCCCCAGCATTTT
V: TRBV6-2/TRBV6-3; J: TRBJ1-2; D: TRBD1; size: NA; CDR3: CASSYSSPGTGIYGYTF; DNA: TGTGCCAGCAGTTACTCAAGTCCCGGGACAGGAATCTATGGCTACACCTTC
V: TRBV28; J: TRBJ2-1; D: TRBD2; size: many; CDR3: CASSLSFRGTSQNEQFF; DNA: TGTGCCAGCAGTTTAAGTTTCCGAGGGACTAGCCAAAATGAGCAGTTCTTC
V: TRBV11-3; J: TRBJ1-1; D: NA; size: NA; CDR3: CASSLLGETDSFF; DNA: TGTGCCAGCAGCTTGTTGGGTGAAACTGACTCTTTCTTT
V: TRBV12-3/TRBV12-4; J: TRBJ1-3; D: NA; size: NA; CDR3: CASSPRGSRFSGNTIYF; DNA: TGTGCCAGCAGTCCCCGGGGCAGCCGCTTCTCTGGAAACACCATATATTTT
V: TRBV5-6; J: TRBJ2-3; D: TRBD2; size: NA; CDR3: CASSLAASGLGTQYF; DNA: TGTGCCAGCAGCTTAGCGGCTAGCGGCCTTGGGACGCAGTATTTT
V: TRBV7-9; J: TRBJ1-2; D: TRBD1; size: many; CDR3: CASSLAGGQGPHLDGYTF; DNA: TGTGCCAGCAGCTTAGCGGGGGGACAGGGCCCTCATTTGGATGGCTACACCTTC
V: TRBV5-6; J: TRBJ1-5; D: NA; size: few; CDR3: CASTDIGRYSNQPQHF; DNA: TGTGCCAGCACCGATATAGGCAGGTATAGCAATCAGCCCCAGCATTTT
V: TRBV7-2; J: TRBJ1-2; D: TRBD1; size: NA; CDR3: CASSQGQGVYGYTF; DNA: TGTGCCAGCAGCCAGGGACAGGGAGTCTATGGCTACACCTTC
V: TRBV13; J: TRBJ1-6; D: TRBD1; size: few; CDR3: CASSDGQGVGSPLHF; DNA: TGTGCCAGCAGCGACGGACAGGGCGTTGGTTCACCCCTCCACTTT
V: TRBV10-1; J: TRBJ1-1; D: NA; size: NA; CDR3: CASSEGGGGGREDTEAFF; DNA: TGCGCCAGCAGTGAGGGGGGGGGTGGAGGCAGGGAGGACACTGAAGCTTTCTTT
V: TRBV5-1; J: TRBJ1-4; D: NA; size: few; CDR3: CASSLESSTQNEKLFF; DNA: TGCGCCAGCAGCTTGGAGTCGTCCACTCAGAATGAAAAACTGTTTTTT
V: TRBV20-1; J: TRBJ2-3; D: NA; size: many; CDR3: CSATTRKGDTQYF; DNA: TGCAGTGCCACCACTAGAAAAGGAGATACGCAGTATTTT
V: TRBV3-1; J: TRBJ1-2; D: TRBD1; size: few; CDR3: CASSQYRGSGGYTF; DNA: TGTGCCAGCAGCCAATACAGGGGATCGGGTGGCTACACCTTC
V: TRBV4-3; J: TRBJ2-2; D: TRBD1; size: many; CDR3: CASSQPTGRNTGELFF; DNA: TGCGCCAGCAGCCAACCGACAGGGCGGAACACCGGGGAGCTGTTTTTT
V: TRBV13; J: TRBJ2-7; D: TRBD1; size: few; CDR3: CASSQGDRGLFYEQYF; DNA: TGTGCCAGCAGCCAGGGCGACAGGGGGCTTTTTTACGAGCAGTACTTC
V: TRBV7-9; J: TRBJ1-2; D: NA; size: many; CDR3: CASSLGAGSEDGYTF; DNA: TGTGCCAGCAGCTTAGGGGCAGGTTCCGAGGATGGCTACACCTTC
V: TRBV4-2; J: TRBJ2-5; D: TRBD1; size: many; CDR3: CASSQDWTGASSQYF; DNA: TGTGCCAGCAGCCAAGACTGGACAGGGGCTTCGTCCCAGTACTTC